These 25 T cell receptor beta chains were sequenced from one sample in a study of CD8 T cells in ankylosing spondylitis. In TCRdb, the 5' RACE reads were re-called with MiXCR into one record per CDR3 protein. The sample consists of 39,000 or so distinct CDR3 sequences, approximately 3% of them appearing once. What was sequenced was blood, either unsorted or a sorted T cell fraction (not recorded which). Receptors were obtained from a male donor with ankylosing spondylitis or in good health (not recorded which).

This clonotype is labeled as medium-sized. V and J are TRBV5-1 and TRBJ2-7; no clear D gene. V lost 3 bases, J lost 3 bases, and 1 base lay in between. Germline values: CDR1 SGHRS, CDR2 YFSETQ. The CDR3 sequence is 10 residues long. CDR3: CASSYYEQYV. The CDR3 nucleotides are TGCGCCAGCAGCTACTACGAGCAGTACGTC.

This clonotype was counted many times. This sequence joins TRBV9 and TRBJ2-5, with no clear D. Trimming removed 0 bases at V and 5 bases at J, with 11 bases between. This CDR3 has 14 amino acids. Germline loops: CDR1 SGDLS, CDR2 YYNGEE. The CDR3 here is CASSVDSVLETQYF. The CDR3 DNA sequence: TGTGCCAGCAGCGTAGATAGTGTTCTGGAGACCCAGTACTTC.

This clonotype was detected ten times or more. The chain links TRBV9 to TRBJ2-5, with 11 bases matching TRBD2. The J segment lost 5 bases and the V segment lost 4 bases, leaving 7 bases of the junction unmatched. The CDR3 extends over 15 amino acids. Germline V lookup: CDR1 SGDLS, CDR2 YYNGEE. CDR3 residues: CASSLTSGEGETQYF. The CDR3 coding sequence is TGTGCCAGCAGCCTGACTAGCGGGGAGGGCGAGACCCAGTACTTC.

This clonotype was counted only a few times. V is TRBV9 and J is TRBJ2-5; no definite D call. Deletions cut 0 bases from V and 3 bases from J, with 12 bases between. The CDR3 runs 15 residues. Germline assignment: CDR1 SGDLS and CDR2 YYNGEE. DNA of the CDR3: TGTGCCAGCAGCGTAGATCCGAGTGGTGAAGAGACCCAGTACTTC. Translation: CASSVDPSGEETQYF.

This clonotype showed up many times. V usage is TRBV9 and J usage is TRBJ2-2; D gene ambiguous. The CDR3 extends over 15 amino acids. With 0 bases removed from V and 0 bases from J, the gap between germline ends came to 6 bases. Germline V gene lookup returns CDR1 SGDLS and CDR2 YYNGEE. Here the CDR3 reads CASSVGNSNTGELFF. For the CDR3, the DNA is TGTGCCAGCAGCGTAGGTAATTCGAACACCGGGGAGCTGTTTTTT.

This chain links TRBV9 with TRBJ1-5; no reliable D call. CDR3 length equals 15 residues. The V end was cut by 1 base, the J end by 7 bases, with 15 bases between. Germline V gene lookup returns CDR1 SGDLS and CDR2 YYNGEE. CDR3 nucleotides: TGTGCCAGCAGCGTAAACGCAGTCTACGGGCAGCCCCAGCATTTT. It encodes CASSVNAVYGQPQHF.

Ten or more counts support this clonotype. The chain is built from TRBV9 and TRBJ2-2; 14 bases are shared with TRBD2. This CDR3 comprises 16 residues. With V trimmed by 1 base and J by 6 bases, 2 bases remained unmatched. Germline CDR1 is SGDLS and CDR2 is YYNGEE. As DNA, the CDR3 is TGTGCCAGCAGCGTATTGACTAGCGGGGGGGCCGGGGAGCTGTTTTTT. This codes for CASSVLTSGGAGELFF.

This clonotype was recorded at least ten times. This rearrangement joins TRBV9 to TRBJ1-3; maybe TRBD1 (6 bases). The CDR3 sequence is 14 residues long. The V gene's germline CDR1 is SGDLS and CDR2 YYNGEE. V was shortened by 4 bases and J by 4 bases, with 12 bases between the two germline ends. This chain's CDR3 is CASSPTGNGNTIYF. The CDR3 DNA is TGTGCCAGCAGCCCAACAGGGAACGGAAACACCATATATTTT.

This clonotype was seen a handful of times. This chain uses TRBV9 with TRBJ1-3; tentatively, D is TRBD1 (5 bases). Trimming removed 2 bases at V and 4 bases at J, with 13 bases between. The CDR3 totals 15 residues. CDR1 and CDR2 from the germline V gene are SGDLS and YYNGEE. As DNA, the CDR3 is TGTGCCAGCAGCGTCTCGAGGAGGGGAGGAAACACCATATATTTT. This gives the protein CASSVSRRGGNTIYF.

At least ten counts were recorded for this clonotype. This chain connects TRBV9 to TRBJ1-1; tentatively, D is TRBD1 (5 bases). Trimming removed 3 bases from V and 0 bases from J, with 15 bases in between. CDR1 SGDLS and CDR2 YYNGEE come from the germline V gene. The CDR3 extends over 16 amino acids. The CDR3 region is CASSAGLGAVNTEAFF. The CDR3 DNA is TGTGCCAGCAGCGCGGGTCTAGGGGCGGTGAACACTGAAGCTTTCTTT.

This clonotype showed up many times. This sequence joins TRBV9 and TRBJ1-1; 11 nucleotides agree with TRBD1. The length of the CDR3 is 14 residues. Unmatched junction bases numbered 1, after V lost 3 bases and J lost 3 bases. Germline V gives CDR1 SGDLS, CDR2 YYNGEE. The CDR3 reads CASSGDRGDTEAFF. Here the CDR3 DNA reads TGTGCCAGCAGCGGGGACAGGGGGGACACTGAAGCTTTCTTT.

This clonotype was recorded a few times. This rearrangement joins TRBV9 to TRBJ2-2, with TRBD1 matching over 7 bases. V trimming: 2 bases; J trimming: 7 bases; junction bases outside the gene matches: 5. The germline V gene has CDR1 SGDLS and CDR2 YYNGEE. The CDR3 consists of 14 residues. CDR3 coding DNA: TGTGCCAGCAGCGTTGCAGGGGGTATCGGGGAGCTGTTTTTT. It translates to CASSVAGGIGELFF.

In this sample, this clonotype turned up many times. In DNA, the CDR3 is TGTGCCAGCAGCCTTGGTCTCAACAATGAGCAGTTCTTC. It encodes CASSLGLNNEQFF. The V gene is TRBV9, the J gene TRBJ2-1; D gene ambiguous. Germline V gene lookup returns CDR1 SGDLS and CDR2 YYNGEE. V gave up 4 bases and J gave up 5 bases, with 10 bases separating them. There are 13 residues in the CDR3.

This clonotype has a count of ten or more. The chain joins TRBV9 to TRBJ2-1; D is tentatively TRBD1 or TRBD2 (5 bases each). CDR1 is SGDLS and CDR2 is YYNGEE in the germline V gene. Trimming shortened V by 0 bases and J by 4 bases, and 14 bases separated the two germline ends. The CDR3 totals 16 residues. As DNA, the CDR3 is TGTGCCAGCAGCGTAGTCCCGGGACCGCTTTACAATGAGCAGTTCTTC. Its translation is CASSVVPGPLYNEQFF.

This chain links TRBV9 with TRBJ2-3; TRBD1 aligns across 7 bases. This CDR3 is 15 amino acids long. Looked up from germline, CDR1 is SGDLS and CDR2 is YYNGEE. The trim removed 4 bases at V and 2 bases at J, leaving 7 bases unmatched. The CDR3 DNA follows: TGTGCCAGCAGCCTGGGACAGTGGTTCACAGATACGCAGTATTTT. It codes for CASSLGQWFTDTQYF.

This clonotype was seen repeatedly, ten times or more. The rearrangement uses TRBV9 and TRBJ2-5, with D perhaps matching TRBD1 (7 bases). CDR1 and CDR2 (germline): SGDLS, YYNGEE. V was shortened by 4 bases and J by 5 bases, with 12 bases between the two germline ends. This CDR3 is built from 13 residues. This CDR3 reads CASSWTGGETQYF. The CDR3 coding sequence is TGTGCCAGCAGCTGGACAGGAGGGGAGACCCAGTACTTC. Looking up the rest from reference TRBV9 and TRBJ2-5 gives the full variable domain: DSGVTQTPKHLITATGQRVTLRCSPRSGDLSVYWYQQSLDQGLQFLIQYYNGEERAKGNILERFSAQQFPDLHSELNLSSLELGDSALYFCASSWTGGETQYFGPGTRLLVL.

This clonotype was recorded many times. J is TRBJ2-3 and V is TRBV9, with 9 bases lining up with TRBD2. This CDR3 has 15 residues. V lost 0 bases, J lost 4 bases, and 3 bases stayed unmatched. Germline loops: CDR1 SGDLS, CDR2 YYNGEE. DNA of the CDR3: TGTGCCAGCAGCGTAGGCGGGGGGGCCCCAGATACGCAGTATTTT. Translating gives CASSVGGGAPDTQYF.

This clonotype was recorded at least ten times. The V gene is TRBV9, the J gene TRBJ2-7; D may be TRBD2 (5 bases). Germline loops: CDR1 SGDLS, CDR2 YYNGEE. The V gene lost 0 bases and the J gene lost 5 bases, with 9 bases spanning the gap. The CDR3 totals 13 residues. The DNA for the CDR3 is TGTGCCAGCAGCGTAGCGCCCGGGGACGAGCAGTACGTC. Translation gives CASSVAPGDEQYV.

This clonotype was found many times. The chain couples TRBV9 to TRBJ2-3; 9 bases match TRBD1. Germline-derived CDR1 and CDR2 are SGDLS and YYNGEE. CDR3 size: 14 residues. V dropped 1 base and J dropped 5; count of bases not matched to a gene: 2. The CDR3 reads CASSVLTGGDTQYF. The CDR3 nucleotides are TGTGCCAGCAGCGTATTGACAGGGGGAGATACGCAGTATTTT. Full variable domain (remainder filled in from reference TRBV9 and TRBJ2-3): DSGVTQTPKHLITATGQRVTLRCSPRSGDLSVYWYQQSLDQGLQFLIQYYNGEERAKGNILERFSAQQFPDLHSELNLSSLELGDSALYFCASSVLTGGDTQYFGPGTRLTVL.

In its sample, this clonotype was seen many times. The chain recombines TRBV9 with TRBJ2-1, with D maybe TRBD2 (6 bases). Germline V gene data show CDR1 as SGDLS and CDR2 as YYNGEE. This CDR3 comprises 12 residues. Trimming removed 7 bases from V and 4 bases from J, with 9 bases in between. CDR3 coding DNA: TGTGCCAGCGGGAGGATATACAATGAGCAGTTCTTC. Protein sequence: CASGRIYNEQFF.

This clonotype has at least ten counts. CDR3 region: CASSAGGSTDTQYF. The DNA for the CDR3 is TGTGCCAGCAGCGCGGGGGGTAGCACAGATACGCAGTATTTT. The chain uses TRBV9 and TRBJ2-3; 7 bases match TRBD2. The germline V gene encodes CDR1 SGDLS and CDR2 YYNGEE. V dropped 3 bases and J dropped 0; count of bases not matched to a gene: 1. This CDR3 spans 14 amino acids.

This clonotype is judged medium-sized (0.01 to 0.1%). The chain couples TRBV9 to TRBJ2-3, with 8 bases matching TRBD1. Unmatched junction bases numbered 4, after V lost 2 bases and J lost 2 bases. The CDR3 is made up of 15 amino acids. Germline CDR1 SGDLS, CDR2 YYNGEE. CDR3 sequence: CASSVLGQATDTQYF. In DNA form, the CDR3 reads TGTGCCAGCAGCGTCCTGGGACAGGCCACAGATACGCAGTATTTT.

This clonotype was picked up many times. The chain has TRBV9 and TRBJ2-1, with D perhaps matching TRBD2 (6 bases). CDR1 SGDLS and CDR2 YYNGEE come from the germline V gene. The CDR3 has 20 amino acids. V lost 4 bases and J 4 bases, leaving 30 bases between the germline ends. The CDR3 DNA is TGTGCCAGCAGCCCGGAAGGGGAGGCGGCAGACTACATACAGTACAATGAGCAGTTCTTC. Translating gives CASSPEGEAADYIQYNEQFF.

This clonotype was observed many times. The gene calls are TRBV9 and TRBJ2-2; a weak D match, TRBD1 (5 bases). Germline V gene data show CDR1 as SGDLS and CDR2 as YYNGEE. The CDR3 runs to 14 residues. V lost 0 bases to trimming and J lost 3 bases, with 6 bases between them. CDR3: CASSVEGHTGELFF. The CDR3, as DNA: TGTGCCAGCAGCGTAGAGGGGCACACCGGGGAGCTGTTTTTT.

This clonotype was counted ten times or more. This chain joins TRBV9 and TRBJ2-3; the D is unclear. The germline gives CDR1 SGDLS, CDR2 YYNGEE. The CDR3 is 14 residues long. Trimming removed 4 bases from V and 0 bases from J, with 9 bases in between. This CDR3 reads CASSIRPSTDTQYF. The CDR3, as DNA: TGTGCCAGCAGCATACGGCCAAGCACAGATACGCAGTATTTT.